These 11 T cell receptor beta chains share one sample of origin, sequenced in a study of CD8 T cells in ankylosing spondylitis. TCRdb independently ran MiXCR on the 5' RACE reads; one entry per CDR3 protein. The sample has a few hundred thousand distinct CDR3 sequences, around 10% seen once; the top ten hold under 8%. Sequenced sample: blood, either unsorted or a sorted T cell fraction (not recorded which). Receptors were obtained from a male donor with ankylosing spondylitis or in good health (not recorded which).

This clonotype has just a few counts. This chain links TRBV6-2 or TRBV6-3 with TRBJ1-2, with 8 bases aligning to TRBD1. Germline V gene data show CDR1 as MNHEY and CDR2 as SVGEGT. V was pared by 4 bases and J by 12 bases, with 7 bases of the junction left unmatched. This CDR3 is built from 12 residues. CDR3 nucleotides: TGTGCCAGCAGTTTCACGGGACAGGTCGACACCTTC. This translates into CASSFTGQVDTF.

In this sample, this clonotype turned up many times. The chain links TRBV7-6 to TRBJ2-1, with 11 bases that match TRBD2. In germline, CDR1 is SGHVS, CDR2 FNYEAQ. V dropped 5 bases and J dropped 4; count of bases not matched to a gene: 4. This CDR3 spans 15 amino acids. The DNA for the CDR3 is TGTGCCAGCAGCAATAGCGGGGGGGATTACAATGAGCAGTTCTTC. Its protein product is CASSNSGGDYNEQFF.

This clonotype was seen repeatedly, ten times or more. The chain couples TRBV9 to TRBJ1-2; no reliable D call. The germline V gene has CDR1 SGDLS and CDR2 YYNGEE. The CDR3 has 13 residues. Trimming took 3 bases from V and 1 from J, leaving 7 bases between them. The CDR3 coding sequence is TGTGCCAGCAGCGAGGACGGTAACTATGGCTACACCTTC. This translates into CASSEDGNYGYTF.

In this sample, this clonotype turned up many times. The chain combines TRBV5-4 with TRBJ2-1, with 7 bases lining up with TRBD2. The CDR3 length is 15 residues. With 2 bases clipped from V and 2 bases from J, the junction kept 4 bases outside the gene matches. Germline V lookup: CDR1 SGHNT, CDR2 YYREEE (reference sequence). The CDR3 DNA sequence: TGTGCCAGCAGCTTTACGGGACTACCCTACAATGAGCAGTTCTTC. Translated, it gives CASSFTGLPYNEQFF.

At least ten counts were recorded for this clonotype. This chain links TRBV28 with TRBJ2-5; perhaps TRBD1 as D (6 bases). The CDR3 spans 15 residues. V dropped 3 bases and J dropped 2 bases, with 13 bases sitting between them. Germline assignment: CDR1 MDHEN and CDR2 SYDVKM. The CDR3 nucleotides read TGTGCCAGCAGTTTTCTCGGGGACACACAAGAGACCCAGTACTTC. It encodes CASSFLGDTQETQYF.

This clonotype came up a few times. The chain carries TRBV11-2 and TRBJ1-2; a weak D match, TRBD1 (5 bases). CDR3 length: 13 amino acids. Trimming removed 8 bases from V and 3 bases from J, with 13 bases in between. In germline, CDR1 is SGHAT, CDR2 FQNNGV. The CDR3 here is CASAAGLYYGYTF. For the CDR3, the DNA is TGTGCCAGCGCGGCAGGGTTGTACTATGGCTACACCTTC.

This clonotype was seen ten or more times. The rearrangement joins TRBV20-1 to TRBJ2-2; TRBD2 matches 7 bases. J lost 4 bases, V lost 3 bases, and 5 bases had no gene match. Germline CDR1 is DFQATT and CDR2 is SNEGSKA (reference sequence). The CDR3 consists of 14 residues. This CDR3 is CSASLRESTGELFF. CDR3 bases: TGCAGTGCTAGCTTGCGGGAGAGCACCGGGGAGCTGTTTTTT.

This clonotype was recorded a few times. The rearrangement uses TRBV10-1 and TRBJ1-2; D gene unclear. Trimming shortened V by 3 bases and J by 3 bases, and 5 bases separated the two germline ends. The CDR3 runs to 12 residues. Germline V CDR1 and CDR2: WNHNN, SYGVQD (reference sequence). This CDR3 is CASSDSYYGYTF. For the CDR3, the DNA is TGCGCCAGCAGTGACAGCTACTATGGCTACACCTTC.

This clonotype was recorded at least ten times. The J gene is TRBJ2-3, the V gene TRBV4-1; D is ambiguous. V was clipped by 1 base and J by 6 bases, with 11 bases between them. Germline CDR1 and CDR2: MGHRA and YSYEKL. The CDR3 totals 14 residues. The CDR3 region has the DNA TGCGCCAGCAGCCAAGTTTACCTGGGGGATACGCAGTATTTT. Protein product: CASSQVYLGDTQYF.

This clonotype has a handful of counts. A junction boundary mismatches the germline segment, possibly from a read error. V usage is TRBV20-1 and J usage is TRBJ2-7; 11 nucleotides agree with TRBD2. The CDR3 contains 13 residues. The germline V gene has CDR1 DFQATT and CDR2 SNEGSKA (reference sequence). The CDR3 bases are TGCAGTGCATATAGCGGGAGGGCCTTTGAGGTTGACTTC. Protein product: CSAYSGRAFEVDF.

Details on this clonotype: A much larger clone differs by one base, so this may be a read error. The CDR3 bases are TGCGTCAGCAGCTTGTGGGTAGCGGGAAACGAGCAGTACTTC. It codes for CVSSLWVAGNEQYF. V is TRBV5-1 and J is TRBJ2-7, with TRBD2 matching 8 bases. CDR1 is SGHRS, CDR2 YFSETQ, per germline. This CDR3 has 14 amino acids.